Listed below are T cell receptor beta chains from one sample, sequenced in a study of T-cell memory formation after mild COVID-19. TCRdb recomputed calls from the 5' RACE reads with MiXCR, one row per CDR3 protein. The sample includes roughly 450,000 distinct CDR3 sequences, roughly 18% of them seen just once. The sample was PBMCs or a T cell subset sorted from them (not recorded which). The receptor set was obtained from a man younger than 35 who had mild COVID-19 (a few samples of this study predate the infection). Cell type and time point are not known. The CDR3 runs from the conserved cysteine through the conserved F or W. The D gene is left open where the match is weak. Rows may omit the clone size; those that give it use once, few, many or a size class.

v_call,d_call,clone_size,j_call,cdr3_nt,cdr3_aa
TRBV7-2,-,-,TRBJ2-3,TGTGCCAGCAGCACCCGGAGCGGCGGCACAGATACGCAGTATTTT,CASSTRSGGTDTQYF
TRBV3-1,-,few,TRBJ2-5,TGTGCCAGCACCCGAGGACGGGGGCAAGAGACCCAGTACTTC,CASTRGRGQETQYF
TRBV30,TRBD2,-,TRBJ2-5,TGTGCCTGGAACCCACTAGCGGGGCGCCTTCAAGAGACCCAGTACTTC,CAWNPLAGRLQETQYF
TRBV6-1,TRBD1,-,TRBJ2-7,TGTGCCAGCAGGGTACAGGGGGCCCTCTCCTACGAGCAGTACTTC,CASRVQGALSYEQYF
TRBV6-5,-,-,TRBJ2-5,TGTGCCAGCAGTCGGCAGGATCAAGAGACCCAGTACTTC,CASSRQDQETQYF
TRBV7-9,TRBD1,-,TRBJ1-2,TGTGCCAGCAGCCCCTGGACAGGGTCAAGGGGCTACACCTTC,CASSPWTGSRGYTF
TRBV20-1,-,-,TRBJ2-4,TGCAGTGCTAGGACAGCAGGGGACATTCAGTACTTC,CSARTAGDIQYF
TRBV10-3,TRBD1,few,TRBJ2-5,TGTGCCATCAGTGAGTCGGAGGGGACAGGGCGCGAGACCCAGTACTTC,CAISESEGTGRETQYF
TRBV3-1,-,-,TRBJ1-5,TGTGCCAGCAGCCAAGACGGTAATAACAATCAGCCCCAGCATTTT,CASSQDGNNNQPQHF
TRBV7-8,-,-,TRBJ1-1,TGTGCCAGCAGATCAGGGTACACTGAAGCTTTCTTT,CASRSGYTEAFF
TRBV6-5,-,-,TRBJ2-2,TGTGCCAGCTCAACGCTGAGCAGGGCGGCCGGGGAGCTGTTTTTT,CASSTLSRAAGELFF
TRBV4-3,-,-,TRBJ1-2,TGCGCCAGCAGCCAGTCCGGGACATCGAACTATGGATACACCTTC,CASSQSGTSNYGYTF
TRBV11-2,-,-,TRBJ2-1,TGTGCCAGCAGCTCTCCTAAGGGATCCTACAATGAGCAGTTCTTC,CASSSPKGSYNEQFF
TRBV4-2,TRBD2,many,TRBJ2-3,TGTGCCAGCAGCCAACTGAGCGGGGGGCCATCCGATACGCAGTATTTT,CASSQLSGGPSDTQYF
TRBV9,TRBD2,-,TRBJ2-5,TGTGCCAGCAGCGAGGGGGCTAGCGGGGGCCTCCGGGGAGAGACCCAGTACTTC,CASSEGASGGLRGETQYF
TRBV29-1,TRBD2,-,TRBJ2-3,TGCAGCAAGACTAGCGGGGGCACACATACGCAGTATTTT,CSKTSGGTHTQYF
TRBV5-1,TRBD2,-,TRBJ2-1,TGCGCCAGCAGCCCGGGACTAGCGGGGGTAGCGGGATCCTACAATGAGCAGTTCTTC,CASSPGLAGVAGSYNEQFF
TRBV6-6,-,few,TRBJ2-2,TGTGCCAGCATTACGGGCATCGGCGACACCGGGGAGCTGTTTTTT,CASITGIGDTGELFF
TRBV7-2,-,few,TRBJ2-6,TGTGCCAGCAGCTTAATGGGCAGCCTCTCTGGGGCCAACGTCCTGACTTTC,CASSLMGSLSGANVLTF
TRBV27,TRBD2,-,TRBJ2-5,TGTGCCAGCAGTTTCCGGCGGGGGGGACGGGAGACCCAGTACTTC,CASSFRRGGRETQYF
TRBV6-5,-,few,TRBJ1-3,TGTGCCAGCAGTTACTCGTCAGGGTGGGGAAACACCATATATTTT,CASSYSSGWGNTIYF
TRBV4-3,-,few,TRBJ1-2,TGCGCCAGCAGCCAAGGAACAGGTCCGGGTGGCTACACCTTC,CASSQGTGPGGYTF
TRBV7-3,TRBD2,few,TRBJ2-1,TGTGCCAGCAGCGCCCCGGGGGGGGCCCAGGAGCAGTTCTTC,CASSAPGGAQEQFF
TRBV30,-,few,TRBJ2-7,TGTGCCTGGAGTGAGACTAGCGAGCAGTACTTC,CAWSETSEQYF
TRBV6-5,TRBD1,-,TRBJ2-2,TGTGCCAGCAGTCCCCGACAGGGGTGGGAGAGGAGGGAGCTGTTTTTT,CASSPRQGWERRELFF
TRBV12-3/TRBV12-4,-,-,TRBJ2-5,TGTGCCAGCAGTTTAGCGCTGGGCCTCGGGGAGACCCAGTACTTC,CASSLALGLGETQYF
TRBV6-6,TRBD1,few,TRBJ2-7,TGTGCCAGCAGTGATCCGGGACAGGGCTACGAGCAGTACTTC,CASSDPGQGYEQYF
TRBV5-1,-,many,TRBJ2-6,TGCGCCAGCAGGGACGGCGTGGGGGCCAACGTCCTGACTTTC,CASRDGVGANVLTF
TRBV7-9,-,few,TRBJ2-3,TGTGCCAGCGGAGAACAAGGGACAGATACGCAGTATTTT,CASGEQGTDTQYF
TRBV12-5,-,-,TRBJ2-2,TGTGCTAGTGGTTCCGCGAACACCGGGGAGCTGTTTTTT,CASGSANTGELFF
TRBV29-1,-,few,TRBJ1-2,TGCAGCGTTGACCCGGAGCTAGTAAACTATGGCTACACCTTC,CSVDPELVNYGYTF
TRBV5-1,-,once,TRBJ2-3,TGCGCCAGCAGCTCCGGTGGCTTTCCTAGCACAGATACGCAGTATTTT,CASSSGGFPSTDTQYF
TRBV20-1,-,many,TRBJ1-6,TGCAGTGCTAGCCATAATTCACCCCTCCACTTT,CSASHNSPLHF
TRBV7-2,-,-,TRBJ1-2,TGTGCCAGCAGCTTAGATGCAGGCTCTAACTATGGCTACACCTTC,CASSLDAGSNYGYTF
TRBV3-1,-,many,TRBJ1-1,TGTGCCAGCAGCCTGGCAAGGACTGAAGCTTTCTTT,CASSLARTEAFF
TRBV11-2,-,few,TRBJ2-3,TGTGCCAGCAGCTTAGTTGTACGGACAGATACGCAGTATTTT,CASSLVVRTDTQYF
TRBV9,TRBD2,few,TRBJ2-1,TGTGCCAGCAGCGCTGGGACTAGCGAGTCCAATGAGCAGTTCTTC,CASSAGTSESNEQFF
TRBV5-1,-,once,TRBJ2-3,TGCGCCAGCAGCCCCGAACCGGGGAGCACAGATACGCAGTATTTT,CASSPEPGSTDTQYF
TRBV12-3/TRBV12-4,-,few,TRBJ2-2,TGTGCCAGCAGTTTCAGGCAGGGGAGCACCGGGGAGCTGTTTTTT,CASSFRQGSTGELFF
TRBV12-3/TRBV12-4,TRBD1,few,TRBJ2-1,TGTGCCAGCAGTTTAAGGACAGGGGATGTAGGGGAGCAGTTCTTC,CASSLRTGDVGEQFF
TRBV5-6,TRBD1,-,TRBJ2-3,TGTGCCAGCAGCATTAGGACAGGAACCCCCAATACGCAGTATTTT,CASSIRTGTPNTQYF
TRBV4-3,TRBD1,-,TRBJ1-6,TGCGCCAGCAGCCAAGGACAGGGGGCTGGTAATTCACCCCTCCACTTT,CASSQGQGAGNSPLHF
TRBV6-2/TRBV6-3,-,-,TRBJ2-3,TGTGCCAGCAGTCGAGGAGGGGGGGAAGATACGCAGTATTTT,CASSRGGGEDTQYF
TRBV6-2/TRBV6-3,-,-,TRBJ1-1,TGTGCCAGCAGTTACGGAAGTTTTCCGTACTTGGGAGAAGCTTTCTTT,CASSYGSFPYLGEAFF
TRBV7-8,TRBD2,few,TRBJ2-5,TGTGCCAGCAGCTTCGCAGTAGCGGGGGGGTCTGGGACCCAGTACTTC,CASSFAVAGGSGTQYF
TRBV7-2,-,-,TRBJ2-1,TGTGCCAGCAGCTTGGACCCCCGGGAGCAGTTCTTC,CASSLDPREQFF
TRBV29-1,-,few,TRBJ2-5,TGCAGCGGTGTTAACCAAGAGACCCAGTACTTC,CSGVNQETQYF
TRBV4-3,TRBD1,few,TRBJ1-1,TGCGCCAGCAGCCCTCGCTCGGGGCAGGGGGGCACTGAAGCTTTCTTT,CASSPRSGQGGTEAFF
TRBV28,TRBD1,-,TRBJ2-2,TGTGCCAGCAGTTTAGATAGGGGGCAAGAGCTGTTTTTT,CASSLDRGQELFF
TRBV6-2/TRBV6-3,-,-,TRBJ1-5,TGTGCCAGCAGTTCTCCAGGGTACGGCCAGCCCCAGCATTTT,CASSSPGYGQPQHF
TRBV20-1,-,-,TRBJ1-1,TGCAGTGCTGCTGGGGGGGGGTGGACTGAAGCTTTCTTT,CSAAGGGWTEAFF
TRBV5-1,TRBD1,many,TRBJ2-6,TGCGCCAGCAGCCGTGACAGGGCTGGGGCCAACGTCCTGACTTTC,CASSRDRAGANVLTF
TRBV7-2,TRBD1,few,TRBJ1-2,TGTGCCAGCAGCGTGCGCGAAGGGGGCGTCTTTGGCTACACCTTC,CASSVREGGVFGYTF
TRBV4-1,-,few,TRBJ2-3,TGCGCCAGCAGCCATTGGCAGACAGATACGCAGTATTTT,CASSHWQTDTQYF
TRBV5-5,-,-,TRBJ2-5,TGTGCCAGCAGCCCTACGGCTTTGGGGCGAGGAGAGACCCAGTACTTC,CASSPTALGRGETQYF
TRBV6-5,-,few,TRBJ1-2,TGTGCCAGCAGTGACCGTGGACAGCTTTGGGGCTACACCTTC,CASSDRGQLWGYTF
TRBV28,-,few,TRBJ1-2,TGTGCCAGCAGTTTAGATCGGACAGTCTATGGCTACACCTTC,CASSLDRTVYGYTF
TRBV18,-,many,TRBJ2-7,TGTGCCAGCTCACCATTGGGTGCCCACGAGCAGTACTTC,CASSPLGAHEQYF
TRBV20-1,TRBD1,-,TRBJ1-1,TGCAGTGCTGAAAACAGGGGGGCTGAAGCTTTCTTT,CSAENRGAEAFF
TRBV6-6,-,few,TRBJ2-1,TGTGCCAGCAGTTACGTTAGCAATGAGCAGTTCTTC,CASSYVSNEQFF